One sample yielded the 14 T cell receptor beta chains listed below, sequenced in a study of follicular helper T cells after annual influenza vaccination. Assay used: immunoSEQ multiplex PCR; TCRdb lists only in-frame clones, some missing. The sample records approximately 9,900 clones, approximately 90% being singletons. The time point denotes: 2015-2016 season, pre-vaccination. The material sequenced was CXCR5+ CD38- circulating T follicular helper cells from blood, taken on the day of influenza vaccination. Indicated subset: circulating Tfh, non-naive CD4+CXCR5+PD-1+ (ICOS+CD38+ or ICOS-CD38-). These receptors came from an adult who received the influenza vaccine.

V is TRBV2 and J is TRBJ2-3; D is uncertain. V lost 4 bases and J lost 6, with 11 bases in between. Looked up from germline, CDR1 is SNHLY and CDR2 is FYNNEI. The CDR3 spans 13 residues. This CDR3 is CASSGAVRDTQYF. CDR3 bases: TGTGCCAGCAGTGGGGCAGTCCGGGATACGCAGTATTTT.

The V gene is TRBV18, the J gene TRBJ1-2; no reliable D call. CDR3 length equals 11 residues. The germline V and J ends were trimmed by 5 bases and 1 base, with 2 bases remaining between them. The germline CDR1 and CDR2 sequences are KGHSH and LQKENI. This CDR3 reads CASSNNYGYTF. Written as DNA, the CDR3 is TGTGCCAGCTCAAATAACTATGGCTACACCTTC. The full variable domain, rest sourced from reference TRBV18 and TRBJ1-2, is NAGVMQNPRHLVRRRGQEARLRCSPMKGHSHVYWYRQLPEEGLKFMVYLQKENIIDESGMPKERFSAEFPKEGPSILRIQQVVRGDSAAYFCASSNNYGYTFGSGTRLTVV.

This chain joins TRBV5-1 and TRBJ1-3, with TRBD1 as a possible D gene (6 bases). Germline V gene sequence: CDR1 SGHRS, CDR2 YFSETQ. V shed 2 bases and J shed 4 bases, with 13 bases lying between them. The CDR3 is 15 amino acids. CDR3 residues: CASSLSGGLGNTIYF. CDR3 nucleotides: TGCGCCAGCAGCTTAAGTGGGGGGCTCGGAAACACCATATATTTT.

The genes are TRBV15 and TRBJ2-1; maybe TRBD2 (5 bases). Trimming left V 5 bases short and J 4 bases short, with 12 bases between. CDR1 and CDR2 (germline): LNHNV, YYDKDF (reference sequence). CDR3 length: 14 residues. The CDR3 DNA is TGTGCCACCAGCCGTAGTTCGGGGTACAATGAGCAGTTCTTC. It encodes CATSRSSGYNEQFF.

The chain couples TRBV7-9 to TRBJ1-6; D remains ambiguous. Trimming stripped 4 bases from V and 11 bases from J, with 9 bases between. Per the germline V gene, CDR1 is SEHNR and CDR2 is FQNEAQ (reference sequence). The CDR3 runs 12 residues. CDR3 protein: CASSSAQTPLHF. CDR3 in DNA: TGTGCCAGCAGCTCCGCACAGACACCCCTCCACTTT.

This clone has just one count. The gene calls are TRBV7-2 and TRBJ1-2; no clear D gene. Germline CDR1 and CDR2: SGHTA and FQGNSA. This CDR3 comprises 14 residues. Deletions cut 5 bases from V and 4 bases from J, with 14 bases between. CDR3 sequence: CASSLQPSTYGYTF. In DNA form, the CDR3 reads TGTGCCAGCAGCCTTCAGCCCAGCACCTATGGCTACACCTTC.

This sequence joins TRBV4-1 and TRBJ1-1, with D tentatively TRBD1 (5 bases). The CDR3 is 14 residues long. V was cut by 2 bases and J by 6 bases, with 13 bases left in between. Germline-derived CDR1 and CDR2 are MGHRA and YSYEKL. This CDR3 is CASSQYVGVSEAFF. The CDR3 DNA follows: TGCGCCAGCAGCCAATACGTGGGGGTGTCTGAAGCTTTCTTT.

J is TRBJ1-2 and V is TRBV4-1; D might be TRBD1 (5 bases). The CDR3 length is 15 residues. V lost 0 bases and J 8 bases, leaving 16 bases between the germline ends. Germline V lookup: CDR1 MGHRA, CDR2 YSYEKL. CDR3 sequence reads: CASSQERTGRGGYTF. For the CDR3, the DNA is TGCGCCAGCAGCCAAGAGAGGACGGGTCGGGGGGGCTACACCTTC.

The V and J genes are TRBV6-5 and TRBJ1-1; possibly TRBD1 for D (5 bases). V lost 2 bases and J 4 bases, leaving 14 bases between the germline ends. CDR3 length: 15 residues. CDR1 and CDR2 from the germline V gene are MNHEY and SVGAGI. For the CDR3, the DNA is TGTGCCAGCAGTTACGTTTGGGGCGGAACCACTGAAGCTTTCTTT. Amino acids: CASSYVWGGTTEAFF.

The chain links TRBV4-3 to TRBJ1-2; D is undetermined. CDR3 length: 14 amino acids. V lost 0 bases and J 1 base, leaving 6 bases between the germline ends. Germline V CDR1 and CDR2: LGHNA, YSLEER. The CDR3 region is CASSQDPNNYGYTF. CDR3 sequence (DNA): TGCGCCAGCAGCCAAGATCCCAATAACTATGGCTACACCTTC.

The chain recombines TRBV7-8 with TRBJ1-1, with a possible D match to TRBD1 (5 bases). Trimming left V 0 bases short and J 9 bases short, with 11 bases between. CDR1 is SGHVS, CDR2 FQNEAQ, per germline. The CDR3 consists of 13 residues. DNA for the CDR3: TGTGCCAGCAGCTTAGCGCACGACAGCCAAGCTTTCTTT. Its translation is CASSLAHDSQAFF.

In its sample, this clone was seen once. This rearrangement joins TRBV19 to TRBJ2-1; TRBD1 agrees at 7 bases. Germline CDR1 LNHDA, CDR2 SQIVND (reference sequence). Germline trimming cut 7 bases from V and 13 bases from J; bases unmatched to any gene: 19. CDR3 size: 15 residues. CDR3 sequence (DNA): TGTGCCAGTAATCCAACCTGGGCCTCAGGGGGTGAACAGTTCTTC. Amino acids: CASNPTWASGGEQFF.

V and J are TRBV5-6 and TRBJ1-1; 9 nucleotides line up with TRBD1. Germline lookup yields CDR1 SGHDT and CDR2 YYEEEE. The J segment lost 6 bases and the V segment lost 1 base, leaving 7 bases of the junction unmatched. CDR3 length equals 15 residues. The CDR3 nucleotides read TGTGCCAGCAGCTTGTGGGACAGGGATTTCGCTGAAGCTTTCTTT. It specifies CASSLWDRDFAEAFF.

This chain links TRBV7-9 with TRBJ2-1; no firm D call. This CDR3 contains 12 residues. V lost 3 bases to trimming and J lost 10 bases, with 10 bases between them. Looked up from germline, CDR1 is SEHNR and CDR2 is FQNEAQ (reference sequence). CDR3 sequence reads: CASSFSDREQFF. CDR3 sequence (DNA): TGTGCCAGCAGCTTTTCGGACCGGGAGCAGTTCTTC.